These T cell receptor beta chains were read from a single sample in a study of cytomegalovirus exposure and HLA in healthy donors. Clones were sequenced by immunoSEQ multiplex PCR, and TCRdb holds only the in-frame ones, with some missing. Here the sample spans some 250,000 clones, roughly 82% being singletons. The sample taken for sequencing was PBMCs. These TCRs come from a woman between 40 and 55 years old in good health and CMV-seropositive. Each CDR3 is given with its conserved first and last residue. A D gene is named only where the DNA matches it firmly. The size of a clone is reported for some rows only, either as once, few or many, or as a class for expanded clones.

j_gene	v_gene	d_gene	abundance	CDR3aa	CDR3nt
TRBJ2-1	TRBV6-1	TRBD1	-	CASSESGTDYNEQFF	TGTGCCAGCAGTGAATCGGGGACAGACTACAATGAGCAGTTCTTC
TRBJ1-1	TRBV6-5	-	-	CASTTLGRNREAFF	TGTGCCAGCACTACCCTGGGGAGGAACCGCGAAGCTTTCTTT
TRBJ2-1	TRBV19	TRBD2	-	CASSRLAGASEQFF	TGTGCCAGTAGTCGACTAGCGGGAGCATCCGAGCAGTTCTTC
TRBJ1-1	TRBV10-3	-	-	CAISERQIDTEAFF	TGTGCCATCAGTGAAAGACAGATTGACACTGAAGCTTTCTTT
TRBJ2-1	TRBV4-3	-	-	CASSWDRGGVSYNEQFF	TGCGCCAGCAGCTGGGACCGGGGAGGAGTATCCTACAATGAGCAGTTCTTC
TRBJ2-3	TRBV7-9	TRBD2	-	CASSLGSSGGPGTDTQYF	TGTGCCAGCAGCTTAGGGTCTAGCGGGGGGCCCGGCACAGATACGCAGTATTTT
TRBJ1-4	TRBV5-6	TRBD1	few	CASSFATGYREKLFF	TGTGCCAGCAGCTTTGCGACAGGGTATAGAGAAAAACTGTTTTTT
TRBJ1-1	TRBV6-5	-	-	CASSYRGMNTEAFF	TGTGCCAGCAGTTATAGAGGAATGAACACTGAAGCTTTCTTT
TRBJ2-5	TRBV30	TRBD2	once	CAWSVRPGLQRQETQYF	TGTGCCTGGAGTGTTCGCCCGGGACTACAAAGACAAGAGACCCAGTACTTC
TRBJ2-1	TRBV6-4	-	-	CASSALRGATSPNEQFF	TGTGCCAGCAGTGCCCTCCGGGGGGCGACGTCTCCGAATGAGCAGTTCTTC
TRBJ2-3	TRBV2	-	-	CASKEEGGFDTQYF	TGTGCCAGCAAGGAGGAGGGGGGGTTTGATACGCAGTATTTT
TRBJ2-1	TRBV27	TRBD2	-	CASSLVSGGWNEQFF	TGTGCCAGCAGTTTAGTAAGCGGGGGGTGGAATGAGCAGTTCTTC
TRBJ2-2	TRBV10-3	TRBD1	-	CAIRRTGSNTGELFF	TGTGCCATCAGGAGGACAGGGTCGAACACCGGGGAGCTGTTTTTT
TRBJ1-1	TRBV5-1	-	-	CASSLDRENTEAFF	TGCGCCAGCAGCTTGGACAGGGAGAACACTGAAGCTTTCTTT